Listed below are T cell receptor beta chains from one sample, sequenced in a study of human T cells and chemical hapten exposure. Each CDR3 protein is one row after TCRdb ran MiXCR on the RACE reads. Of about 84,000 distinct CDR3 sequences listed, more than 9% are singletons. Here the sequenced sample was whole blood, taken in connection with sensitization to the hapten diphenylcyclopropenone (DPC). The receptors derive from a woman aged 50 to 60 with alopecia areata. Some clones in this sample may be carry-over from other donors' samples. Both conserved end residues are part of each CDR3. The D gene is left open where the match is weak. The size of a clone is reported for some rows only, either as once, few or many, or as a class for expanded clones.

d_call: NA
clone_size: NA
v_call: TRBV20-1
j_call: TRBJ1-1
cdr3_aa: CSASPFGQSNTEAFF
cdr3_nt: TGCAGTGCTAGCCCGTTTGGGCAGTCGAACACTGAAGCTTTCTTT

d_call: TRBD1
clone_size: few
v_call: TRBV19
j_call: TRBJ2-6
cdr3_aa: CASSADRGPGANVLTF
cdr3_nt: TGTGCCAGTAGTGCCGACAGGGGGCCAGGGGCCAACGTCCTGACTTTC

d_call: TRBD2
clone_size: many
v_call: TRBV6-1
j_call: TRBJ2-1
cdr3_aa: CASKGLAGNEQFF
cdr3_nt: TGTGCCAGCAAGGGACTAGCGGGGAATGAGCAGTTCTTC

d_call: NA
clone_size: many
v_call: TRBV28
j_call: TRBJ2-7
cdr3_aa: CASSPGTFSEQYF
cdr3_nt: TGTGCCAGCAGTCCCGGGACTTTTAGCGAGCAGTACTTC

d_call: NA
clone_size: NA
v_call: TRBV27
j_call: TRBJ2-7
cdr3_aa: CASSLGMGSYEQYF
cdr3_nt: TGTGCCAGCAGTTTGGGCATGGGATCCTACGAGCAGTACTTC

d_call: TRBD2
clone_size: NA
v_call: TRBV3-1
j_call: TRBJ2-1
cdr3_aa: CASTRTSGRHNEQFF
cdr3_nt: TGTGCCAGCACCCGGACTAGCGGGAGGCACAATGAGCAGTTCTTC

d_call: TRBD1
clone_size: few
v_call: TRBV6-5
j_call: TRBJ2-3
cdr3_aa: CASSYGQGYTDTQYF
cdr3_nt: TGTGCCAGCAGCTATGGACAGGGTTACACAGATACGCAGTATTTT

d_call: TRBD2
clone_size: NA
v_call: TRBV10-3
j_call: TRBJ2-5
cdr3_aa: CAISEATSGREETQYF
cdr3_nt: TGTGCCATCAGTGAGGCGACTAGCGGGAGGGAAGAGACCCAGTACTTC

d_call: TRBD2
clone_size: NA
v_call: TRBV11-3
j_call: TRBJ2-1
cdr3_aa: CASSSLAGARSYNEQFF
cdr3_nt: TGTGCCAGCAGCTCTCTAGCGGGAGCACGCTCCTACAATGAGCAGTTCTTC

d_call: TRBD1
clone_size: many
v_call: TRBV5-1
j_call: TRBJ2-2
cdr3_aa: CASSPWTGVNTGELFF
cdr3_nt: TGCGCCAGCAGCCCCTGGACAGGGGTGAACACCGGGGAGCTGTTTTTT

d_call: TRBD2
clone_size: many
v_call: TRBV7-2
j_call: TRBJ2-1
cdr3_aa: CASSSTLAGGLDEQFF
cdr3_nt: TGTGCCAGCAGCTCAACACTAGCGGGAGGGTTAGATGAGCAGTTCTTC

d_call: TRBD2
clone_size: NA
v_call: TRBV7-2
j_call: TRBJ2-1
cdr3_aa: CASSRLAGAAYNEQFF
cdr3_nt: TGTGCCAGCAGTAGACTAGCGGGGGCCGCCTACAATGAGCAGTTCTTC

d_call: TRBD2
clone_size: many
v_call: TRBV5-4
j_call: TRBJ2-7
cdr3_aa: CASSFGGLAVTEQYF
cdr3_nt: TGTGCCAGCAGCTTCGGGGGACTAGCGGTTACCGAGCAGTACTTC

d_call: NA
clone_size: NA
v_call: TRBV7-3
j_call: TRBJ2-2
cdr3_aa: CASSVTGELFF
cdr3_nt: TGTGCCAGCAGCGTAACCGGGGAGCTGTTTTTT

d_call: NA
clone_size: NA
v_call: TRBV5-4
j_call: TRBJ2-3
cdr3_aa: CASRSPRDQSTDTQYF
cdr3_nt: TGTGCCAGCCGTTCCCCGCGGGACCAAAGCACAGATACGCAGTATTTT

d_call: NA
clone_size: few
v_call: TRBV29-1
j_call: TRBJ2-7
cdr3_aa: CSVARTSSYEQYF
cdr3_nt: TGCAGCGTTGCCCGGACTTCGTCCTACGAGCAGTACTTC

d_call: NA
clone_size: NA
v_call: TRBV29-1
j_call: TRBJ2-5
cdr3_aa: CSVERANQETQYF
cdr3_nt: TGCAGCGTTGAACGGGCGAACCAAGAGACCCAGTACTTC

d_call: NA
clone_size: NA
v_call: TRBV6-5
j_call: TRBJ1-5
cdr3_aa: CASSRASARQPQHF
cdr3_nt: TGTGCCAGCAGTCGAGCCTCGGCCAGGCAGCCCCAGCATTTT

d_call: NA
clone_size: few
v_call: TRBV6-5
j_call: TRBJ1-1
cdr3_aa: CASRISGIWDTEAFF
cdr3_nt: TGTGCCAGCAGGATATCAGGGATTTGGGACACTGAAGCTTTCTTT

d_call: TRBD1
clone_size: NA
v_call: TRBV5-5
j_call: TRBJ2-7
cdr3_aa: CASSLFAGTGANEQYF
cdr3_nt: TGTGCCAGCAGCTTGTTCGCCGGGACAGGGGCGAACGAGCAGTACTTC

d_call: TRBD1
clone_size: few
v_call: TRBV5-1
j_call: TRBJ1-6
cdr3_aa: CASSLAEGDRTANSPLHF
cdr3_nt: TGCGCCAGCAGCTTGGCCGAGGGGGACAGGACGGCTAATTCACCCCTCCACTTT

d_call: TRBD2
clone_size: NA
v_call: TRBV6-2/TRBV6-3
j_call: TRBJ2-7
cdr3_aa: CASRDSTSGFDSYEQYF
cdr3_nt: TGTGCCAGCAGGGACAGCACTAGCGGCTTCGATTCCTACGAGCAGTACTTC

d_call: NA
clone_size: many
v_call: TRBV6-2/TRBV6-3
j_call: TRBJ1-1
cdr3_aa: CASSYSRGGTEAFF
cdr3_nt: TGTGCCAGCAGTTACTCGCGTGGTGGCACTGAAGCTTTCTTT

d_call: NA
clone_size: many
v_call: TRBV27
j_call: TRBJ2-1
cdr3_aa: CASSFYGNEQFF
cdr3_nt: TGTGCCAGCAGTTTTTATGGTAATGAGCAGTTCTTC

d_call: TRBD1
clone_size: few
v_call: TRBV11-2
j_call: TRBJ1-6
cdr3_aa: CASSLGQGILPLHF
cdr3_nt: TGTGCCAGCAGCTTAGGACAGGGGATTCTGCCCCTCCACTTT

d_call: NA
clone_size: few
v_call: TRBV12-3/TRBV12-4
j_call: TRBJ1-1
cdr3_aa: CASSYPDSDTEAFF
cdr3_nt: TGTGCCAGCAGCTACCCAGATTCGGACACTGAAGCTTTCTTT

d_call: NA
clone_size: many
v_call: TRBV3-1
j_call: TRBJ2-3
cdr3_aa: CASSHSRGSTDTQYF
cdr3_nt: TGTGCCAGCAGCCACTCCAGGGGCTCCACAGATACGCAGTATTTT

d_call: NA
clone_size: few
v_call: TRBV2
j_call: TRBJ2-5
cdr3_aa: CASRGGTGQETQYF
cdr3_nt: TGTGCCAGCAGGGGGGGGACAGGCCAAGAGACCCAGTACTTC

d_call: TRBD1
clone_size: NA
v_call: TRBV19
j_call: TRBJ2-2
cdr3_aa: CATKWGTGINTGELFF
cdr3_nt: TGTGCCACAAAATGGGGGACAGGGATTAACACCGGGGAGCTGTTTTTT

d_call: TRBD2
clone_size: few
v_call: TRBV30
j_call: TRBJ2-1
cdr3_aa: CAISGGYNEQFF
cdr3_nt: TGTGCCATCAGCGGGGGTTACAATGAGCAGTTCTTC

d_call: NA
clone_size: few
v_call: TRBV12-3/TRBV12-4
j_call: TRBJ1-2
cdr3_aa: CASSLAWVRSGYTF
cdr3_nt: TGTGCCAGCAGTTTAGCGTGGGTTAGAAGTGGCTACACCTTC

d_call: NA
clone_size: NA
v_call: TRBV11-2
j_call: TRBJ2-7
cdr3_aa: CASGPPYEQYF
cdr3_nt: TGTGCCAGCGGGCCACCCTACGAGCAGTACTTC

d_call: TRBD1
clone_size: NA
v_call: TRBV20-1
j_call: TRBJ1-6
cdr3_aa: CSANQGGAHNSPLHF
cdr3_nt: TGCAGTGCAAATCAGGGGGGAGCCCATAATTCACCCCTCCACTTT

d_call: TRBD2
clone_size: NA
v_call: TRBV27
j_call: TRBJ2-1
cdr3_aa: CASLAGPAEQFF
cdr3_nt: TGTGCCAGTCTAGCGGGGCCCGCGGAGCAGTTCTTC

d_call: NA
clone_size: many
v_call: TRBV11-2
j_call: TRBJ2-1
cdr3_aa: CASSQDYNEQFF
cdr3_nt: TGTGCCAGCAGCCAAGACTACAATGAGCAGTTCTTC

d_call: TRBD1
clone_size: many
v_call: TRBV27
j_call: TRBJ2-7
cdr3_aa: CASSPVTGLVTYEQYF
cdr3_nt: TGTGCCAGCAGTCCCGTGACAGGGTTAGTAACCTACGAGCAGTACTTC

d_call: TRBD2
clone_size: NA
v_call: TRBV2
j_call: TRBJ2-1
cdr3_aa: CASIKAGGYNEQFF
cdr3_nt: TGTGCCAGCATTAAAGCGGGAGGTTACAATGAGCAGTTCTTC

d_call: NA
clone_size: NA
v_call: TRBV27
j_call: TRBJ2-7
cdr3_aa: CASSSSPPGLSSYEQYF
cdr3_nt: TGTGCCAGCAGTTCCTCGCCCCCGGGGCTCAGCTCCTACGAGCAGTACTTC

d_call: NA
clone_size: many
v_call: TRBV10-2
j_call: TRBJ1-3
cdr3_aa: CASSGLRETGNTIYF
cdr3_nt: TGCGCCAGCAGTGGGTTGAGGGAAACTGGAAACACCATATATTTT

d_call: NA
clone_size: many
v_call: TRBV28
j_call: TRBJ2-6
cdr3_aa: CASTILGSGANVLTF
cdr3_nt: TGTGCCAGCACTATTCTAGGCTCGGGGGCCAACGTCCTGACTTTC

d_call: NA
clone_size: NA
v_call: TRBV11-1
j_call: TRBJ1-3
cdr3_aa: CASSRDVDGNTIYF
cdr3_nt: TGTGCCAGCAGCCGGGACGTAGATGGAAACACCATATATTTT

d_call: TRBD2
clone_size: few
v_call: TRBV5-1
j_call: TRBJ2-7
cdr3_aa: CASSLSTSGSEQYF
cdr3_nt: TGCGCCAGCAGCTTGTCGACTAGCGGGAGCGAGCAGTACTTC

d_call: TRBD1
clone_size: many
v_call: TRBV18
j_call: TRBJ1-6
cdr3_aa: CASSPLPTGDYNSPLHF
cdr3_nt: TGTGCCAGCTCACCACTCCCGACAGGGGACTATAATTCACCCCTCCACTTT

d_call: NA
clone_size: NA
v_call: TRBV7-6
j_call: TRBJ1-3
cdr3_aa: CASSFSYGVASGNTIYF
cdr3_nt: TGTGCCAGCAGCTTTTCGTACGGGGTAGCCTCTGGAAACACCATATATTTT

d_call: NA
clone_size: many
v_call: TRBV7-6
j_call: TRBJ2-2
cdr3_aa: CASSSRRSGELFF
cdr3_nt: TGTGCCAGCAGCTCCAGGAGGTCCGGGGAGCTGTTTTTT

d_call: TRBD1
clone_size: many
v_call: TRBV12-3/TRBV12-4
j_call: TRBJ2-7
cdr3_aa: CASSVGTGAGWQYF
cdr3_nt: TGTGCCAGCAGTGTCGGGACAGGGGCGGGTTGGCAGTACTTC

d_call: NA
clone_size: NA
v_call: TRBV21-1
j_call: TRBJ2-7
cdr3_aa: CASSPLSGTHSYEQYF
cdr3_nt: TGTGCCAGCAGCCCCCTAAGCGGGACTCACAGCTACGAGCAGTACTTC

d_call: NA
clone_size: many
v_call: TRBV20-1
j_call: TRBJ1-2
cdr3_aa: CSARSGSYGYTF
cdr3_nt: TGCAGTGCTAGGTCGGGATCCTATGGCTACACCTTC

d_call: NA
clone_size: many
v_call: TRBV4-3
j_call: TRBJ2-6
cdr3_aa: CASSQEISQGSGANVLTF
cdr3_nt: TGCGCCAGCAGCCAAGAGATTTCACAGGGCTCTGGGGCCAACGTCCTGACTTTC

d_call: NA
clone_size: few
v_call: TRBV20-1
j_call: TRBJ2-3
cdr3_aa: CSAMGSTRTDTQYF
cdr3_nt: TGCAGTGCTATGGGTTCAACCCGCACAGATACGCAGTATTTT

d_call: TRBD1
clone_size: many
v_call: TRBV7-9
j_call: TRBJ1-2
cdr3_aa: CASSLSGTERSNYGYTF
cdr3_nt: TGTGCCAGCAGTTTGTCCGGGACAGAACGTTCTAACTATGGCTACACCTTC

d_call: NA
clone_size: many
v_call: TRBV7-9
j_call: TRBJ1-3
cdr3_aa: CASREGISGNTIYF
cdr3_nt: TGTGCCAGCAGAGAAGGGATCTCTGGAAACACCATATATTTT

d_call: NA
clone_size: NA
v_call: TRBV29-1
j_call: TRBJ2-1
cdr3_aa: CSAGSDPNEQFF
cdr3_nt: TGCAGCGCCGGATCAGACCCCAATGAGCAGTTCTTC

d_call: NA
clone_size: NA
v_call: TRBV27
j_call: TRBJ2-1
cdr3_aa: CASCLFGLGGIGEQFF
cdr3_nt: TGTGCCAGCTGTTTATTCGGCCTCGGGGGTATTGGCGAGCAGTTCTTC